Below are 12 T cell receptor beta chains sequenced from a single sample in a study of T-cell memory formation after mild COVID-19. TCRdb called the 5' RACE reads again in MiXCR, with one record for every CDR3 protein. The table shows some 150,000 distinct CDR3 sequences, with approximately 25% occurring only once. The sample taken for sequencing was PBMCs or a T cell subset sorted from them (not recorded which). These receptors originate from an adult woman who had mild COVID-19 (a few samples of this study predate the infection). Cell type and time point are not known.

V is TRBV7-9 and J is TRBJ2-5; possibly TRBD1 for D (6 bases). Trimming shortened V by 4 bases and J by 9 bases, and 9 bases separated the two germline ends. The CDR3 length is 11 residues. The germline CDR1 and CDR2 sequences are SEHNR and FQNEAQ (reference sequence). CDR3 region: CASSSGDAQYF. CDR3 coding DNA: TGTGCCAGCAGCTCAGGGGATGCCCAGTACTTC.

The V gene is TRBV24-1, the J gene TRBJ2-7; possibly TRBD1 for D (6 bases). CDR3 size: 13 residues. Germline CDR1 KGHDR, CDR2 SFDVKD. Deletions cut 5 bases from V and 0 bases from J, with 7 bases between. CDR3 sequence reads: CATSAGASYEQYF. CDR3 DNA: TGTGCCACCAGTGCAGGGGCCTCCTACGAGCAGTACTTC.

The chain couples TRBV6-5 to TRBJ2-5; a possible D gene is TRBD2 (6 bases). The V end was cut by 8 bases, the J end by 5 bases, with 12 bases between. Germline values: CDR1 MNHEY, CDR2 SVGAGI. This CDR3 comprises 12 residues. The CDR3 is CASGLRAETQYF. The CDR3 DNA follows: TGTGCCAGCGGACTAAGGGCGGAGACCCAGTACTTC.

This clonotype was counted between two and nine times. The V call is TRBV3-1, the J call TRBJ1-3, with D unresolved. CDR3 length: 15 residues. V was shortened by 4 bases and J by 0 bases, with 10 bases between the two germline ends. Germline V gene data show CDR1 as LGHDT and CDR2 as YNNKEL (reference sequence). CDR3 sequence reads: CASSRPGYSGNTIYF. CDR3 nucleotide sequence: TGTGCCAGCAGCCGTCCGGGATACTCTGGAAACACCATATATTTT. Variable domain in full (rest from reference TRBV3-1 and TRBJ1-3): DTAVSQTPKYLVTQMGNDKSIKCEQNLGHDTMYWYKQDSKKFLKIMFSYNNKELIINETVPNRFSPKSPDKAHLNLHINSLELGDSAVYFCASSRPGYSGNTIYFGEGSWLTVV.

The chain links TRBV12-3 or TRBV12-4 to TRBJ1-5, with D possibly being TRBD1 (5 bases). V was clipped by 1 base and J by 4 bases, with 8 bases between them. The CDR3 is 14 amino acids. The CDR3 DNA is TGTGCCAGCAGTTTAGTCGGGGGGAATCAGCCCCAGCATTTT. As protein: CASSLVGGNQPQHF.

This clonotype was counted a few times. The rearrangement uses TRBV4-3 and TRBJ1-6; no definite D call. V lost 3 bases and J lost 0, with 12 bases in between. Germline CDR1 reads LGHNA; CDR2 reads YSLEER. The CDR3 consists of 17 residues. DNA for the CDR3: TGCGCCAGCAGCCAGTACAGCCAGTCCTCCTATAATTCACCCCTCCACTTT. Translated: CASSQYSQSSYNSPLHF.

The sample holds a few counts of this clonotype. J is TRBJ1-1 and V is TRBV20-1; 9 nucleotides align to TRBD1. V dropped 0 bases and J dropped 0; count of bases not matched to a gene: 5. Germline-derived CDR1 and CDR2 are DFQATT and SNEGSKA (reference sequence). The CDR3 totals 16 residues. CDR3 residues: CSARDRTGGMNTEAFF. Here the CDR3 DNA reads TGCAGTGCTAGAGATCGAACAGGGGGCATGAACACTGAAGCTTTCTTT.

This clonotype turned up a few times. V is TRBV29-1 and J is TRBJ2-7, with 10 bases lining up with TRBD1. Germline V gene lookup returns CDR1 SQVTM and CDR2 ANQGSEA. J gave up 6 bases and V 4 bases, and 3 bases lay outside the gene matches. The CDR3 spans 12 residues. This chain's CDR3 is CSVGQGAGEQYF. CDR3 DNA: TGCAGCGTTGGACAGGGGGCAGGCGAGCAGTACTTC.

V and J are TRBV28 and TRBJ1-5; TRBD1 aligns across 9 bases. With 6 bases clipped from V and 2 bases from J, the junction kept 5 bases outside the gene matches. From germline, CDR1 is MDHEN and CDR2 SYDVKM. The CDR3 has 15 residues. The CDR3 nucleotides read TGTGCCAGCAGACAACGGGACAGGGGCAATCAGCCCCAGCATTTT. This encodes CASRQRDRGNQPQHF.

The DNA of the CDR3 is TGTGCCAGCGACGGGGGGGCCCTAAGCACAGATACGCAGTATTTT. This codes for CASDGGALSTDTQYF. The rearrangement uses TRBV12-3 or TRBV12-4 and TRBJ2-3; TRBD2 matches 8 bases. V was pared by 8 bases and J by 0 bases, with 7 bases of the junction left unmatched. CDR3 size: 15 residues.

The chain is built from TRBV12-3 or TRBV12-4 and TRBJ2-1, with D perhaps matching TRBD1 (6 bases). Between the trimmed V and J ends, which lost 5 bases and 9 bases, there was a span of 17 bases. The CDR3 contains 14 residues. CDR3 coding DNA: TGTGCCAGCAGTCCTGGTCACAGGGATTTTGAGCAGTTCTTC. It yields the protein CASSPGHRDFEQFF.

The chain carries TRBV5-1 and TRBJ2-5; the D gene is possibly TRBD1 (5 bases). The V and J ends lost 0 bases and 1 base respectively, with 10 bases between them. Germline CDR1 is SGHRS and CDR2 is YFSETQ. The CDR3 extends over 15 amino acids. The CDR3 spells CASSLESGLQETQYF. The DNA for the CDR3 is TGCGCCAGCAGCTTGGAATCAGGGCTCCAAGAGACCCAGTACTTC.